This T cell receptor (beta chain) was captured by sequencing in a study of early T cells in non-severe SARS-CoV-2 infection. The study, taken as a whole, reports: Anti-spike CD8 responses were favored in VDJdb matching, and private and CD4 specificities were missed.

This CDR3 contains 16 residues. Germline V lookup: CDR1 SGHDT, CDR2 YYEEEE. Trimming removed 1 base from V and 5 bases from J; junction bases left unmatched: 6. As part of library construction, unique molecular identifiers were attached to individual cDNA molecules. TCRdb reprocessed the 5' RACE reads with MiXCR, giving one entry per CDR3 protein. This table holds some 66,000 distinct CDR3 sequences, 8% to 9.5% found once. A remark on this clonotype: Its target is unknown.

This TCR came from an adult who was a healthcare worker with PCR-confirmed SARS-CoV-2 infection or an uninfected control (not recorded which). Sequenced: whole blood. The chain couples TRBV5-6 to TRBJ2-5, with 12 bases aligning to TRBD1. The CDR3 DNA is TGTGCCAGCAGCTTGTTTGGGACAGGGGGCCGCGAGACCCAGTACTTC. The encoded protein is CASSLFGTGGRETQYF. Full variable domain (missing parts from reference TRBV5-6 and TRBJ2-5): DAGVTQSPTHLIKTRGQQVTLRCSPKSGHDTVSWYQQALGQGPQFIFQYYEEEERQRGNFPDRFSGHQFPNYSSELNVNALLLGDSALYLCASSLFGTGGRETQYFGPGTRLLVL.